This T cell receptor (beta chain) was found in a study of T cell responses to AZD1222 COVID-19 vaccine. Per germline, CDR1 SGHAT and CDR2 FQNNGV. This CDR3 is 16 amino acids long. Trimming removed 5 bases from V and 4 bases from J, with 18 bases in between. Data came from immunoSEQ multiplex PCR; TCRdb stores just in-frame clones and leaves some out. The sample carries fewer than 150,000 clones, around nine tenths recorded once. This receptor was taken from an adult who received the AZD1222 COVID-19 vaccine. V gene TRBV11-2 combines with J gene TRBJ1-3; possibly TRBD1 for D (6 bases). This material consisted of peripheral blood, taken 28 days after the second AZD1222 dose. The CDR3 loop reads CASSATETGTGNTIYF. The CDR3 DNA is TGTGCCAGCAGCGCCACCGAAACAGGGACCGGAAACACCATATATTTT.